The 25 T cell receptor beta chains presented below share a single source sample, sequenced in a study of neurological immune-mediated disorders. As for time point: longitudinal time-point 3. One entry per CDR3 protein results from TCRdb running MiXCR on the 5' RACE reads. The data hold about 84,000 distinct CDR3 sequences, with around 4% observed a single time. The sequencing sample was made of PBMCs. Receptors were obtained from a woman aged 55-70 years with multiple sclerosis.

Ten or more counts support this clonotype. The J gene is TRBJ1-1, the V gene TRBV5-6, with D unclear. V lost 1 base, J lost 4 bases, and 11 bases lay in between. Germline V gene lookup returns CDR1 SGHDT and CDR2 YYEEEE. The CDR3 runs to 14 residues. The CDR3 DNA reads TGTGCCAGCAGCTTGCCCGACGGGATCACTGAAGCTTTCTTT. It translates to CASSLPDGITEAFF.

This clonotype was observed many times. The gene calls are TRBV5-1 and TRBJ1-1; 7 bases align to TRBD1. The CDR3 loop spans 13 amino acids. The germline CDR1 and CDR2 sequences are SGHRS and YFSETQ. Trimming removed 3 bases from V and 6 bases from J; junction bases left unmatched: 5. In DNA, the CDR3 is TGCGCCAGCAGCTCTAGACAGGGCGCTGAAGCTTTCTTT. It is translated as CASSSRQGAEAFF. Full variable domain (outside the CDR3, taken from reference TRBV5-1 and TRBJ1-1): KAGVTQTPRYLIKTRGQQVTLSCSPISGHRSVSWYQQTPGQGLQFLFEYFSETQRNKGNFPGRFSGRQFSNSRSEMNVSTLELGDSALYLCASSSRQGAEAFFGQGTRLTVV.

This clonotype came up many times. In nucleotides, the CDR3 is TGTGCCAGCCACCGCGGGGGGTCCTACAATGAGCAGTTCTTC. It yields the protein CASHRGGSYNEQFF. This chain joins TRBV25-1 and TRBJ2-1; 8 bases agree with TRBD2. Germline V gene sequence: CDR1 MGHDK, CDR2 SYGVNS. With V trimmed by 8 bases and J by 1 base, 4 bases remained unmatched. The CDR3 consists of 14 residues.

The sample holds many counts of this clonotype. The chain carries TRBV5-5 and TRBJ2-5; 9 nucleotides line up with TRBD1. The CDR3 spans 15 residues. The J segment lost 4 bases and the V segment lost 3 bases, leaving 7 bases of the junction unmatched. Germline V CDR1 and CDR2: SGHKS, YYEKEE (reference sequence). The CDR3 here is CASSWPGQGRETQYF. CDR3 coding DNA: TGTGCCAGCAGCTGGCCGGGACAGGGACGAGAGACCCAGTACTTC.

This clonotype was seen repeatedly, ten times or more. The chain is built from TRBV6-6 and TRBJ1-1; perhaps TRBD1 as D (6 bases). The CDR3 totals 14 residues. Trimming cost V 5 bases and J 1 base, with 11 bases left between them. Germline V gives CDR1 MNHNY, CDR2 SVGAGI (reference sequence). As DNA, the CDR3 is TGTGCCAGCAGTGACAGGAACCGGAACACTGAAGCTTTCTTT. Its protein is CASSDRNRNTEAFF.

This clonotype was counted ten times or more. This chain joins TRBV5-1 and TRBJ2-2; possibly TRBD2 for D (5 bases). The CDR3 sequence is 16 residues long. The germline CDR1 and CDR2 sequences are SGHRS and YFSETQ. Trimming took off 1 base at V and 0 bases at J, with 10 bases between the two ends. CDR3 region: CASSLFRGTNTGELFF. In nucleotides, the CDR3 is TGCGCCAGCAGCTTGTTTAGAGGGACGAACACCGGGGAGCTGTTTTTT.

This clonotype showed up many times. The rearrangement joins TRBV5-1 to TRBJ2-7, with D possibly being TRBD2 (7 bases). The germline CDR1 and CDR2 sequences are SGHRS and YFSETQ. CDR3 length equals 15 residues. The ends were cut back, 0 bases at V and 3 bases at J, with 13 bases in the middle. CDR3 amino acids: CASSLVSRGGYEQYF. The DNA for the CDR3 is TGCGCCAGCAGCTTGGTGTCGAGGGGGGGCTACGAGCAGTACTTC.

This clonotype was detected ten times or more. The chain uses TRBV6-1 and TRBJ2-7; D unresolved. The V end lost 0 bases, the J end lost 1 base, and 10 bases lay between the germline ends. CDR3 length equals 15 residues. CDR1 is MNHNS and CDR2 is SASEGT in the germline V gene. CDR3 region: CASSEALDASYEQYF. In nucleotides, the CDR3 is TGTGCCAGCAGTGAAGCGTTGGACGCATCCTACGAGCAGTACTTC.

This clonotype was recorded at least ten times. This chain uses TRBV7-2 with TRBJ2-7; possible D gene TRBD1, 5 bases. Germline CDR1 reads SGHTA; CDR2 reads FQGNSA. V dropped 7 bases and J dropped 4 bases, with 14 bases sitting between them. This CDR3 has 13 residues. The CDR3 DNA reads as TGTGCCAGCACCAGACAGATCGGGTACGAGCAGTACTTC. Its protein is CASTRQIGYEQYF.

This clonotype was seen ten or more times. The chain employs TRBV2 and TRBJ2-3; D unresolved. Germline V lookup: CDR1 SNHLY, CDR2 FYNNEI. Between the trimmed V and J ends, which lost 1 base and 0 bases, there was a span of 2 bases. The CDR3 totals 13 residues. The CDR3 sequence is CASSEESTDTQYF. The CDR3 nucleotides are TGTGCCAGCAGTGAAGAGAGCACAGATACGCAGTATTTT.

This clonotype showed up many times. V is TRBV6-4 and J is TRBJ2-3; 9 nucleotides agree with TRBD2. The CDR3 is 16 residues long. Germline loops: CDR1 MRHNA, CDR2 SNTAGT. The V gene end was trimmed by 1 base and the J gene end by 1 base; junction bases not matched to a gene: 3. The CDR3 sequence is CASSDWASGGTDTQYF. The CDR3 DNA sequence: TGTGCCAGCAGTGACTGGGCTAGCGGGGGCACAGATACGCAGTATTTT.

In this sample, this clonotype turned up many times. The rearrangement joins TRBV5-5 to TRBJ1-1, with 11 bases fitting TRBD1. The junction had 8 bases not matched to a gene; V was cut back by 5 bases and J by 5 bases. The CDR3 consists of 15 residues. From germline, CDR1 is SGHKS and CDR2 YYEKEE (reference sequence). The CDR3 DNA reads as TGTGCCAGCAGACCGGGAGGACAGGGGGCGACTGAAGCTTTCTTT. This codes for CASRPGGQGATEAFF.

In its sample, this clonotype was seen many times. The J gene is TRBJ2-7, the V gene TRBV7-2; 10 positions agree with TRBD2. The length of the CDR3 is 15 residues. CDR1 SGHTA and CDR2 FQGNSA come from the germline V gene. V dropped 4 bases and J dropped 2; count of bases not matched to a gene: 5. This CDR3 is CASSSTSGATYEQYF. In nucleotides, the CDR3 is TGTGCCAGCAGCTCCACTAGCGGGGCGACCTACGAGCAGTACTTC.

This clonotype was found many times. The rearrangement links TRBV6-5 to TRBJ2-7, with D perhaps TRBD2 (5 bases). The CDR3 contains 14 residues. The germline V and J ends were trimmed by 7 bases and 3 bases, with 16 bases remaining between them. CDR1 MNHEY and CDR2 SVGAGI come from the germline V gene. CDR3 loop: CASNGWRGRYEQYF. The DNA for the CDR3 is TGTGCCAGCAATGGGTGGAGAGGGCGCTACGAGCAGTACTTC.

There are many counts of this clonotype. This chain links TRBV15 with TRBJ1-1; the D gene is possibly TRBD1 (6 bases). This CDR3 has 16 residues. Germline lookup yields CDR1 LNHNV and CDR2 YYDKDF (reference sequence). V was shortened by 0 bases and J by 3 bases, with 14 bases between the two germline ends. The CDR3 loop reads CATSRDVGARDTEAFF. CDR3 coding DNA: TGTGCCACCAGCAGAGATGTGGGGGCCCGAGACACTGAAGCTTTCTTT.

This clonotype has ten or more counts. The chain uses TRBV5-1 and TRBJ1-3; D uncertain. Between the trimmed V and J ends, which lost 1 base and 9 bases, there was a span of 17 bases. This CDR3 is 15 amino acids long. Germline V gene sequence: CDR1 SGHRS, CDR2 YFSETQ. In DNA, the CDR3 is TGCGCCAGCAGCTTGCATAGGGAACAAGGAGGCACCATATATTTT. It encodes CASSLHREQGGTIYF.

The genes are TRBV5-1 and TRBJ2-2; 8 bases line up with TRBD1. This CDR3 spans 15 amino acids. Germline lookup yields CDR1 SGHRS and CDR2 YFSETQ. Trimming at V came to 3 bases and at J to 6 bases, leaving 7 bases not matched to a gene. The CDR3 DNA reads TGCGCCAGCAGCTGGGGGACAGGTTCCGCCGGGGAGCTGTTTTTT. It codes for CASSWGTGSAGELFF.

This clonotype qualifies as medium-sized. This chain connects TRBV7-9 to TRBJ1-2; 7 bases align to TRBD1. Unmatched junction bases numbered 11, after V lost 5 bases and J lost 5 bases. Germline V gene lookup returns CDR1 SEHNR and CDR2 FQNEAQ (reference sequence). This CDR3 contains 15 residues. The CDR3 DNA sequence: TGTGCCAGCAGCAAAGGGACAGCCTCTATTTATGGCTACACCTTC. Translated, it gives CASSKGTASIYGYTF.

The sample holds many counts of this clonotype. J is TRBJ1-2 and V is TRBV7-9, with no clear D. This CDR3 contains 13 residues. V shed 1 base and J shed 4 bases, with 7 bases lying between them. Germline V CDR1 and CDR2: SEHNR, FQNEAQ (reference sequence). In DNA form, the CDR3 reads TGTGCCAGCAGCTTAGAGGCCGCCTATGGCTACACCTTC. It specifies CASSLEAAYGYTF.

This clonotype was found a few times. This sequence joins TRBV27 and TRBJ1-2; the match to TRBD1 covers 7 bases. CDR1 is MNHEY, CDR2 SMNVEV, per germline (reference sequence). The CDR3 is made up of 16 amino acids. Trimming took 5 bases from V and 0 from J; bases not matched to a gene: 9. This chain's CDR3 is CASSEDRVTANYGYTF. In DNA, the CDR3 is TGTGCCAGCAGTGAAGACAGGGTTACGGCTAACTATGGCTACACCTTC.

This clonotype was counted many times. V is TRBV28 and J is TRBJ2-3; D remains ambiguous. The CDR3 runs 15 residues. Deletions cut 6 bases from V and 0 bases from J, with 13 bases between. Germline V CDR1 and CDR2: MDHEN, SYDVKM. The CDR3 nucleotides read TGTGCCAGCAGCAATCCCCTAAGAAGCACAGATACGCAGTATTTT. It codes for CASSNPLRSTDTQYF. The whole variable domain, remainder taken from reference TRBV28 and TRBJ2-3, is DVKVTQSSRYLVKRTGEKVFLECVQDMDHENMFWYRQDPGLGLRLIYFSYDVKMKEKGDIPEGYSVSREKKERFSLILESASTNQTSMYLCASSNPLRSTDTQYFGPGTRLTVL.

At least ten counts were recorded for this clonotype. The chain is built from TRBV20-1 and TRBJ2-3; possibly TRBD1 for D (5 bases). The CDR3 sequence is 17 residues long. The germline CDR1 and CDR2 sequences are DFQATT and SNEGSKA (reference sequence). V lost 0 bases and J 1 base, leaving 17 bases between the germline ends. The CDR3, as DNA: TGCAGTGCTAGAGATCTTGGGGCGGACCCGGGCACAGATACGCAGTATTTT. As protein: CSARDLGADPGTDTQYF.

Many counts were recorded for this clonotype. The rearrangement joins TRBV29-1 to TRBJ2-4; 10 bases fit TRBD1. CDR1 and CDR2 from the germline V gene are SQVTM and ANQGSEA. The CDR3 extends over 17 amino acids. V lost 0 bases and J lost 3; bases outside the gene matches: 8. For the CDR3, the DNA is TGCAGCGTTGAAGACCGGACAGGGGGACGGGTCAAAAACATTCAGTACTTC. The encoded protein is CSVEDRTGGRVKNIQYF.

This clonotype was seen many times. J is TRBJ1-3 and V is TRBV14; D is uncertain. Trimming removed 1 base at V and 2 bases at J, with 6 bases between. The CDR3 spans 14 residues. Germline-derived CDR1 and CDR2 are SGHDN and FVKESK. CDR3 sequence (DNA): TGTGCCAGCAGCCAAGGAGGGCCTGGAAACACCATATATTTT. This gives the protein CASSQGGPGNTIYF. Drawing the rest from reference TRBV14 and TRBJ1-3, the complete variable domain is EAGVTQFPSHSVIEKGQTVTLRCDPISGHDNLYWYRRVMGKEIKFLLHFVKESKQDESGMPNNRFLAERTGGTYSTLKVQPAELEDSGVYFCASSQGGPGNTIYFGEGSWLTVV.

At least ten counts were recorded for this clonotype. This chain connects TRBV20-1 to TRBJ1-2; the match to TRBD1 covers 8 bases. The germline CDR1 and CDR2 sequences are DFQATT and SNEGSKA (reference sequence). The V gene end was trimmed by 6 bases and the J gene end by 7 bases; junction bases not matched to a gene: 4. This CDR3 has 11 amino acids. CDR3: CSADRGVGYTF. CDR3 DNA sequence: TGCAGTGCAGACAGGGGAGTTGGCTACACCTTC.